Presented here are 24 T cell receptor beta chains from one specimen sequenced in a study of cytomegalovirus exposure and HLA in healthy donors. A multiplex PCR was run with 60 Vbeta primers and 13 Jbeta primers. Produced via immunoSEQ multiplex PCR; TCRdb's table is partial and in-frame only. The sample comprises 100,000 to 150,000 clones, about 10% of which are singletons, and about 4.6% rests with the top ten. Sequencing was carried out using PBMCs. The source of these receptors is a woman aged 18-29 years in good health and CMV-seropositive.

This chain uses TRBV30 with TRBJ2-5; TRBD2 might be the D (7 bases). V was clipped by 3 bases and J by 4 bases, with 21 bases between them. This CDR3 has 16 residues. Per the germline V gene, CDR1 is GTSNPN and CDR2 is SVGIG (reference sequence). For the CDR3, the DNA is TGTGCCTGGAGGGGCGGGGGCCCCCGCGCCATAGAGACCCAGTACTTC. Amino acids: CAWRGGGPRAIETQYF.

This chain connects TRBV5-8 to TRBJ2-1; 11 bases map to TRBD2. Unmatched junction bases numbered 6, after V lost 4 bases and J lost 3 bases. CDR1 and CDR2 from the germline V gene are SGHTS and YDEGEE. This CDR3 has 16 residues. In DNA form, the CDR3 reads TGTGCCAGCAGCCTGGGACTAGCGGACCTCTACAATGAGCAGTTCTTC. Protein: CASSLGLADLYNEQFF.

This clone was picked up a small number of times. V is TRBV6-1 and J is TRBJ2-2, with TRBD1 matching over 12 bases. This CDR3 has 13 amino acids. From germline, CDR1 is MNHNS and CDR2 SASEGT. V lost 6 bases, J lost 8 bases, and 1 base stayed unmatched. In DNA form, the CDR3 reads TGTGCCAGCAGGGGACAGGGGGCTGGGGAGCTGTTTTTT. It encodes CASRGQGAGELFF.

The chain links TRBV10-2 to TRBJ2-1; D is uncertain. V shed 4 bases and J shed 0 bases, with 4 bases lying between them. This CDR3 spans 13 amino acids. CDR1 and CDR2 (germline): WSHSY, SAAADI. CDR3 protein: CASSVYSYNEQFF. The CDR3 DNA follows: TGCGCCAGCAGTGTCTACTCCTACAATGAGCAGTTCTTC.

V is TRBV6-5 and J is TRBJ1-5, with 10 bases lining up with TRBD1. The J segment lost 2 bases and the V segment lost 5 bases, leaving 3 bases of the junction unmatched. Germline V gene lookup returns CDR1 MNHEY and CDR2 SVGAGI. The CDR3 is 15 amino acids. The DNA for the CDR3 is TGTGCCAGCAGTCGGACAGGGGGAGGCAATCAGCCCCAGCATTTT. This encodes CASSRTGGGNQPQHF.

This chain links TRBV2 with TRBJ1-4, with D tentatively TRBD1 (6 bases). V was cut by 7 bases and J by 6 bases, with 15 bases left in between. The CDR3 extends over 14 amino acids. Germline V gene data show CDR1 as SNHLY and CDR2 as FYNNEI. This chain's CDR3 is CASKTGNLDEKLFF. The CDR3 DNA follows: TGTGCCAGCAAAACAGGGAATTTAGATGAAAAACTGTTTTTT.

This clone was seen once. The CDR3 bases are TGTGCCAGCAGCTCGGAACAGGGGTACGAGCAGTACTTC. Residues: CASSSEQGYEQYF. The chain has TRBV5-5 and TRBJ2-7; TRBD1 matches at 7 bases. V gave up 3 bases and J gave up 4 bases; unmatched junction bases: 4. This CDR3 region has 13 residues. Germline CDR1 and CDR2: SGHKS and YYEKEE (reference sequence).

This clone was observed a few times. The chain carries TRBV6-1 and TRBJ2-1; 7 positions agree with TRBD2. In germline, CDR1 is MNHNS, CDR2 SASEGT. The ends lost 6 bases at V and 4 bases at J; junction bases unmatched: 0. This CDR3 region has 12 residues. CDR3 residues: CASRAGYNEQFF. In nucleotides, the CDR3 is TGTGCCAGCAGAGCGGGATACAATGAGCAGTTCTTC.

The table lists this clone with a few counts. Here the CDR3 reads CASSLAGTQGAFF. The CDR3 region has the DNA TGTGCCAGCAGCTTAGCTGGGACCCAGGGGGCTTTCTTT. J is TRBJ1-1 and V is TRBV7-8, with a weak D call TRBD1 (6 bases). V was cut by 0 bases and J by 11 bases, with 13 bases left in between. CDR1 SGHVS and CDR2 FQNEAQ come from the germline V gene. The CDR3 is 13 amino acids.

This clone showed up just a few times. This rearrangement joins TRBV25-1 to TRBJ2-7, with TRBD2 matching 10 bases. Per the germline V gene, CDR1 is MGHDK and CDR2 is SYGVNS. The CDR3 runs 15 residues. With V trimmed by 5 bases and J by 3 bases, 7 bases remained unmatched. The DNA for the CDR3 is TGTGCCAGCAGTCAGCGAGTAGCGGGAGGCTACGAGCAGTACTTC. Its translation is CASSQRVAGGYEQYF.

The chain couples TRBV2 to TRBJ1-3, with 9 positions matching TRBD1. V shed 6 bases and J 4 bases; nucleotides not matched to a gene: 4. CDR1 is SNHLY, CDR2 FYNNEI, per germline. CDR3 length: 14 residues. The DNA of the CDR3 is TGTGCCAGCAGACAGGGGGCCACAGGAAACACCATATATTTT. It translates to CASRQGATGNTIYF.

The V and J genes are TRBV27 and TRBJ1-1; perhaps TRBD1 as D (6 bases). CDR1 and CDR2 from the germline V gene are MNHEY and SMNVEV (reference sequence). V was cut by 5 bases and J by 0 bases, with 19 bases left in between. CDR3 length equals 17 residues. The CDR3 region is CASSPLTGRGVNTEAFF. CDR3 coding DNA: TGTGCCAGCAGTCCCCTTACAGGGAGAGGGGTGAACACTGAAGCTTTCTTT.

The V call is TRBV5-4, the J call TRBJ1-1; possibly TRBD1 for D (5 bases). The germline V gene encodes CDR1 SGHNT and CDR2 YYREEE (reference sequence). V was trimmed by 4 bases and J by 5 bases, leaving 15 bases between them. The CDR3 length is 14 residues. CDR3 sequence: CASSQPGRGTEAFF. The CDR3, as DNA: TGTGCCAGCAGCCAGCCAGGGCGGGGTACTGAAGCTTTCTTT.

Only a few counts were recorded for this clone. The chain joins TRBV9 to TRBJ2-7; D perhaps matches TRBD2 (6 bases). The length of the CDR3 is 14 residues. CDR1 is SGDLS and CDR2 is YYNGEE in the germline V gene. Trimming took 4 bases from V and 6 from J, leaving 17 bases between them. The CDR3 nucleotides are TGTGCCAGCAGCCCCTCGGGGACTTCCCTCGAGCAGTACTTC. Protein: CASSPSGTSLEQYF.

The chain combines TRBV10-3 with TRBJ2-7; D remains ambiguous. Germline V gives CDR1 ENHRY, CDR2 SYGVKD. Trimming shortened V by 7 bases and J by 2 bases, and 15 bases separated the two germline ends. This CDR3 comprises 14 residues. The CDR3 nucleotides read TGTGCCATCACCGACACTCAGATCGCCTACGAGCAGTACTTC. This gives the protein CAITDTQIAYEQYF.

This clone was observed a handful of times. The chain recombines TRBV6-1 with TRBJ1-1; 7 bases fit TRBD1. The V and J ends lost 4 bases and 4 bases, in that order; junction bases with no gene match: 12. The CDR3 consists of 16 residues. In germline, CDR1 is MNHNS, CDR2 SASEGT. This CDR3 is CASSASSGNRGTEAFF. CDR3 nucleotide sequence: TGTGCCAGCAGTGCTTCGAGTGGGAACAGGGGCACTGAAGCTTTCTTT.

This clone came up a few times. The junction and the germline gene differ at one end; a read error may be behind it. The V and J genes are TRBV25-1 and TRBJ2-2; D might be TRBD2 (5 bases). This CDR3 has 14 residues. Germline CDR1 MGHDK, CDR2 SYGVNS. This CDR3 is CASSESGLNGELLF. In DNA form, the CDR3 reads TGTGCCAGCAGTGAATCGGGTTTAAACGGGGAGCTGCTTTTT.

CDR3 DNA: TGTGCCAGTAGAAGACTAGGGCTATACAATGAGCAGTTCTTC. Translated: CASRRLGLYNEQFF. The chain employs TRBV19 and TRBJ2-1; the D gene is possibly TRBD2 (6 bases). This CDR3 region has 14 residues. V dropped 6 bases and J dropped 4 bases, with 13 bases sitting between them. Germline V gene lookup returns CDR1 LNHDA and CDR2 SQIVND (reference sequence).

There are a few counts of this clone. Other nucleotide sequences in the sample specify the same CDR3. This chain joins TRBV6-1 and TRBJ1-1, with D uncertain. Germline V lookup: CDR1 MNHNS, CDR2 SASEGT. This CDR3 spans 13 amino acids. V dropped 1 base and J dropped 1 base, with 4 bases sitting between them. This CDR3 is CASSEGENTEAFF. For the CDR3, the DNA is TGTGCCAGCAGTGAAGGAGAGAACACTGAAGCTTTCTTT.

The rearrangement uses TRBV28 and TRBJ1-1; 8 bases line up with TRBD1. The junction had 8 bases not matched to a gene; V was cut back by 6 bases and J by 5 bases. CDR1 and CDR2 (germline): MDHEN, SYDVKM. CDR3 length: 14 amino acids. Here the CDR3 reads CASRTGQGGTEAFF. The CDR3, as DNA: TGTGCCAGCAGGACCGGACAGGGAGGGACTGAAGCTTTCTTT.

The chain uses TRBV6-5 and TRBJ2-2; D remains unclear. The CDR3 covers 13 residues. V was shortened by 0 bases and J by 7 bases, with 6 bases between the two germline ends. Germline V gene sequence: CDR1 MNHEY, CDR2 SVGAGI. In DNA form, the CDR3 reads TGTGCCAGCAGTTACTCGCACTACGGGGAGCTGTTTTTT. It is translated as CASSYSHYGELFF.

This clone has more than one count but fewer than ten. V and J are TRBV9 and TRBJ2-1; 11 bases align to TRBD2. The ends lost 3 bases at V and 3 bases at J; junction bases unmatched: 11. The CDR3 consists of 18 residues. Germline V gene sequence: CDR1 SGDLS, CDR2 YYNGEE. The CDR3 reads CASSAHNQLAGGYNEQFF. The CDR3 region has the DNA TGTGCCAGCAGCGCCCATAATCAGCTAGCGGGAGGCTACAATGAGCAGTTCTTC.

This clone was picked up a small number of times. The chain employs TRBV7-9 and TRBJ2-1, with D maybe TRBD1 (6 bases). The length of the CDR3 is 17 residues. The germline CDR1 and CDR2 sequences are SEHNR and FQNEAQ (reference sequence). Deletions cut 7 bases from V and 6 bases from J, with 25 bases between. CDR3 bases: TGTGCCAGCATGCATAGGTCTTCAGGGGAAACGGCCAATGAGCAGTTCTTC. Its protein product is CASMHRSSGETANEQFF.

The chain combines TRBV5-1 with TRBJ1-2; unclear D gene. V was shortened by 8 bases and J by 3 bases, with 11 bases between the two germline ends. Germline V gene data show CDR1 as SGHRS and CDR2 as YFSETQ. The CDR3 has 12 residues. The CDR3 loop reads CARRPIYYGYTF. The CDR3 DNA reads TGCGCCAGGCGTCCGATCTACTATGGCTACACCTTC. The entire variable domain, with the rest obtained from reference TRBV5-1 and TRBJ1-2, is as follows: KAGVTQTPRYLIKTRGQQVTLSCSPISGHRSVSWYQQTPGQGLQFLFEYFSETQRNKGNFPGRFSGRQFSNSRSEMNVSTLELGDSALYLCARRPIYYGYTFGSGTRLTVV.